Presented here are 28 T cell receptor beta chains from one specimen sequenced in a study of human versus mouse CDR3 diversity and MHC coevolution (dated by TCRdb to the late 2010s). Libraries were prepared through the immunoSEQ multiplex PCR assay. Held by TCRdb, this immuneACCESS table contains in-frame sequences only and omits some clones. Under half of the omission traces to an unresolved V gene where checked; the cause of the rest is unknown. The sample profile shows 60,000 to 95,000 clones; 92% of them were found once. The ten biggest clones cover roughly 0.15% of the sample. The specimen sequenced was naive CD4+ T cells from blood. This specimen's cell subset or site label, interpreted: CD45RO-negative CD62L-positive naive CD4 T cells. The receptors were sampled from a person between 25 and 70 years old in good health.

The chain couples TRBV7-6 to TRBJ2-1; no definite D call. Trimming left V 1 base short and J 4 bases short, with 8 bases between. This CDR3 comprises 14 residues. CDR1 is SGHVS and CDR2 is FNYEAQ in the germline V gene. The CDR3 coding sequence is TGTGCCAGCAGCTTAGGCGGATTGTACAATGAGCAGTTCTTC. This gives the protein CASSLGGLYNEQFF.

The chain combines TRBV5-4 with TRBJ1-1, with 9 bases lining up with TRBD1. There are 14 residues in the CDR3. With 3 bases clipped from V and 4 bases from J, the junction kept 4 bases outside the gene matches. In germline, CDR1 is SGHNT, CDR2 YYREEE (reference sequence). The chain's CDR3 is CASSSGQGLTEAFF. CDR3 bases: TGTGCCAGCAGCTCTGGACAGGGGCTCACTGAAGCTTTCTTT.

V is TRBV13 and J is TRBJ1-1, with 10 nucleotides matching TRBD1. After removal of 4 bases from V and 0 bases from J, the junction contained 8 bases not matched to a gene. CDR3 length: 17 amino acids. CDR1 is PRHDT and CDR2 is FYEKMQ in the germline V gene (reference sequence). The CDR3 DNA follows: TGTGCCAGCAGCTCACGTCCCGGGACAGGGGTGAACACTGAAGCTTTCTTT. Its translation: CASSSRPGTGVNTEAFF. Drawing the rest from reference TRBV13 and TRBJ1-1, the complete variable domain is AAGVIQSPRHLIKEKRETATLKCYPIPRHDTVYWYQQGPGQDPQFLISFYEKMQSDKGSIPDRFSAQQFSDYHSELNMSSLELGDSALYFCASSSRPGTGVNTEAFFGQGTRLTVV.

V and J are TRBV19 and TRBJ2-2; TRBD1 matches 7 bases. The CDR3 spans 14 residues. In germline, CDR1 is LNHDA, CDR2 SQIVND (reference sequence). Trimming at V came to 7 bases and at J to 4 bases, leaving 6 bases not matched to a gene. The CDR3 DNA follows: TGTGCCAGTACCACCGGGACAGCCACCGGGGAGCTGTTTTTT. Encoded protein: CASTTGTATGELFF.

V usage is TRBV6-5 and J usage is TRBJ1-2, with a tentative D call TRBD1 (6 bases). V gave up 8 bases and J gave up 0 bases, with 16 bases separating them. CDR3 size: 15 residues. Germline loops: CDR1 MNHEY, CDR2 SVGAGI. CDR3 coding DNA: TGTGCCAGCCAGAGGGGACATAACTCTAACTATGGCTACACCTTC. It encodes CASQRGHNSNYGYTF.

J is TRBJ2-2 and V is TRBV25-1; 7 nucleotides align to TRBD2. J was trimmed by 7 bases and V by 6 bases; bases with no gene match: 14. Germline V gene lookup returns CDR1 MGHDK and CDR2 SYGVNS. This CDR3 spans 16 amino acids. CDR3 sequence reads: CASRRLGGGIDGELFF. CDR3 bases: TGTGCCAGCAGAAGATTGGGGGGGGGTATCGACGGGGAGCTGTTTTTT.

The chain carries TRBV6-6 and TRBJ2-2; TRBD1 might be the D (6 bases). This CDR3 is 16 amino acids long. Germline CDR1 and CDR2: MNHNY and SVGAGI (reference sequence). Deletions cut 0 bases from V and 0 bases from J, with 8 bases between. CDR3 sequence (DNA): TGTGCCAGCAGTTACTCCCCAGGGGCGAACACCGGGGAGCTGTTTTTT. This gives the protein CASSYSPGANTGELFF.

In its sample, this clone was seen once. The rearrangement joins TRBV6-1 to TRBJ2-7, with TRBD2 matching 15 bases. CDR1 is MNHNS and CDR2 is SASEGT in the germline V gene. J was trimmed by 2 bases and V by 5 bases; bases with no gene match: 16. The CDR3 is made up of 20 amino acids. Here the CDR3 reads CASSKVSPGLAGGPTYEQYF. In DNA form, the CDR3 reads TGTGCCAGCAGTAAAGTGAGTCCGGGACTAGCGGGAGGCCCGACCTACGAGCAGTACTTC.

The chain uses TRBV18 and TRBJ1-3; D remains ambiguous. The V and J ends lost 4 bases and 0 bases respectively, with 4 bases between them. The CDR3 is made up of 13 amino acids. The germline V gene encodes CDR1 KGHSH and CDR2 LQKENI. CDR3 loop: CASSLSSGNTIYF. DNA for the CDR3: TGTGCCAGCTCACTGAGCTCTGGAAACACCATATATTTT.

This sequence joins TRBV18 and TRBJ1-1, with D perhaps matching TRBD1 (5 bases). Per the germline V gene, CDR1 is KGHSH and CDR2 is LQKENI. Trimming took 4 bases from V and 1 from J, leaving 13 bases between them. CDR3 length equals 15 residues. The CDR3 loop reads CASSQNYQGNTEAFF. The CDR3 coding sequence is TGTGCCAGCTCACAAAATTACCAGGGGAACACTGAAGCTTTCTTT.

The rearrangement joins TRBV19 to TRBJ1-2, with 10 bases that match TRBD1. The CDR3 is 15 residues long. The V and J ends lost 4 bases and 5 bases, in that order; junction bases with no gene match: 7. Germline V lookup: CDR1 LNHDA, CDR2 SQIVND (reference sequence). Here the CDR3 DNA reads TGTGCCAGTAGTACCGACAGGGGGCGCGGGTATGGCTACACCTTC. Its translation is CASSTDRGRGYGYTF.

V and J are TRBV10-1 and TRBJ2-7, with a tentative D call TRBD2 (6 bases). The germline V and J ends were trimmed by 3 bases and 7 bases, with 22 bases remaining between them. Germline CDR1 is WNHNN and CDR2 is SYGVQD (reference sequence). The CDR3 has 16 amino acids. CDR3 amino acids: CASSDPTVGQREEQYF. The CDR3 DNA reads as TGCGCCAGCAGTGATCCGACCGTAGGACAACGGGAGGAGCAGTACTTC.

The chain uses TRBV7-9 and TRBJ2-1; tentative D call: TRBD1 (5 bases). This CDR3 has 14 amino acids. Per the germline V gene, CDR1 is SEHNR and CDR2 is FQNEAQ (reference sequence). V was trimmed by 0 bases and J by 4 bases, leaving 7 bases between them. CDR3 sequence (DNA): TGTGCCAGCAGCTTAGCGGGGCGATACAATGAGCAGTTCTTC. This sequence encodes CASSLAGRYNEQFF.

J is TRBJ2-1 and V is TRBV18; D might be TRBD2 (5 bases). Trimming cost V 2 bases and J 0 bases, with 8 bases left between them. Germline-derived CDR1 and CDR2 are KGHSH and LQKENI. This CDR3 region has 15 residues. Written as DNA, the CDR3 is TGTGCCAGCTCACCAGGGCGGGCCTCCTACAATGAGCAGTTCTTC. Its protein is CASSPGRASYNEQFF.

CDR3 in amino acids: CASSSGFENSPLHF. CDR3 bases: TGTGCCAGCAGCTCGGGTTTTGAGAATTCACCCCTCCACTTT. The chain links TRBV5-5 to TRBJ1-6; D unresolved. Germline values: CDR1 SGHKS, CDR2 YYEKEE (reference sequence). The CDR3 covers 14 residues. Trimming stripped 3 bases from V and 7 bases from J, with 11 bases between.

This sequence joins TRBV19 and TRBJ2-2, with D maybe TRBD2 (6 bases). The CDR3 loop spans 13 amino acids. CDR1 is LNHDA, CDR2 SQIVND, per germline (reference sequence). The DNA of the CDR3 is TGTGTCGCACGCGGGGATTTCACCGGGGAGCTGTTTTTT. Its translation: CVARGDFTGELFF.

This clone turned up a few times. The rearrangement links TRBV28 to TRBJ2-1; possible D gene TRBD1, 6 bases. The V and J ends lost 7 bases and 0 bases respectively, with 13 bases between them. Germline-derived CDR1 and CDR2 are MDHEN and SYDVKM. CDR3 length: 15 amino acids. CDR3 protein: CASIGQKSSYNEQFF. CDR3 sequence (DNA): TGTGCCAGCATAGGACAGAAGAGCTCCTACAATGAGCAGTTCTTC.

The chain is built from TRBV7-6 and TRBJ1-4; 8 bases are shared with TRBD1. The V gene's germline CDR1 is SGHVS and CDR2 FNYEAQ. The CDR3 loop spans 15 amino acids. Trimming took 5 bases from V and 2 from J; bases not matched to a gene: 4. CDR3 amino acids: CASSARQGTNEKLFF. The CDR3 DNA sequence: TGTGCCAGCAGCGCCCGACAGGGGACTAATGAAAAACTGTTTTTT. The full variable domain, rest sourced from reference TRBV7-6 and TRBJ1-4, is GAGVSQSPRYKVTKRGQDVALRCDPISGHVSLYWYRQALGQGPEFLTYFNYEAQQDKSGLPNDRFSAERPEGSISTLTIQRTEQRDSAMYRCASSARQGTNEKLFFGSGTQLSVL.

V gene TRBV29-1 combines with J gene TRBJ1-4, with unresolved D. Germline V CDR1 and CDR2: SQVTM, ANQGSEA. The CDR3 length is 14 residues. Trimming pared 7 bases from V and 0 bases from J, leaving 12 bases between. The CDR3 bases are TGCAGCGCAAAAGCTGGTGCAACTAATGAAAAACTGTTTTTT. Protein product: CSAKAGATNEKLFF.

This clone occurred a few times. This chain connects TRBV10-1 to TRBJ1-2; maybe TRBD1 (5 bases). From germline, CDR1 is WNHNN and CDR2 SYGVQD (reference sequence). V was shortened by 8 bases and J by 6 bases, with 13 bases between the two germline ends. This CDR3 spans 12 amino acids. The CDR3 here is CASSGRCDGYTF. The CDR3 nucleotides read TGCGCCAGCTCAGGGCGGTGCGATGGCTACACCTTC.

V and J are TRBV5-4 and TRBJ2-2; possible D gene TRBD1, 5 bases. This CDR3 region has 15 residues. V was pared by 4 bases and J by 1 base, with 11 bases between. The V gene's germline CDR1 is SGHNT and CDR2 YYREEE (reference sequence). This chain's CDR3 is CASSIDSKNTGELFF. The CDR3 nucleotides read TGTGCCAGCAGCATCGACAGTAAGAACACCGGGGAGCTGTTTTTT.

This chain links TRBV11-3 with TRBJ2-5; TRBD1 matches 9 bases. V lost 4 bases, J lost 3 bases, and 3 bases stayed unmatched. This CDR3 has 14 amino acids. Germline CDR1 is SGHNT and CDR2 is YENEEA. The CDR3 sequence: CASSWGQGEETQYF. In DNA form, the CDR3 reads TGTGCCAGCAGCTGGGGACAGGGCGAAGAGACCCAGTACTTC.

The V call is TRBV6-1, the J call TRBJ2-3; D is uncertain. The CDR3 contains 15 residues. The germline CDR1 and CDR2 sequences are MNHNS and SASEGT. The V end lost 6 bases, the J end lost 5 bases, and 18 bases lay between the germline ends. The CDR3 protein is CASRTLVGKQDTQYF. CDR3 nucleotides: TGTGCCAGCAGGACCTTGGTGGGCAAACAAGATACGCAGTATTTT.

The CDR3 DNA reads as TGCGCCAGCAGCTCGGGGACTCTCGGCACCGGGGAGCTGTTTTTT. It specifies CASSSGTLGTGELFF. V usage is TRBV5-1 and J usage is TRBJ2-2; tentatively, D is TRBD2 (6 bases). The CDR3 loop spans 15 amino acids. The V and J ends lost 3 bases and 4 bases respectively, with 13 bases between them. Germline V gene data show CDR1 as SGHRS and CDR2 as YFSETQ.

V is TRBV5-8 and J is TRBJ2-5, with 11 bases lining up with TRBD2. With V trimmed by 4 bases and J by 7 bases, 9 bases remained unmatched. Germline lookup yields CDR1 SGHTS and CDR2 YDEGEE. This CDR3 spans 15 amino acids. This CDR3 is CASSPRLAGIGTQYF. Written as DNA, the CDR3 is TGTGCCAGCAGCCCCCGACTAGCGGGGATAGGGACCCAGTACTTC. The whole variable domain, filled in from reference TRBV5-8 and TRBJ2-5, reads EAGVTQSPTHLIKTRGQQATLRCSPISGHTSVYWYQQALGLGLQFLLWYDEGEERNRGNFPPRFSGRQFPNYSSELNVNALELEDSALYLCASSPRLAGIGTQYFGPGTRLLVL.

The CDR3 sequence is CASSELGAREPSGNTIYF. The CDR3 DNA sequence: TGTGCCAGCAGTGAATTGGGGGCCAGGGAGCCCTCTGGAAACACCATATATTTT. J is TRBJ1-3 and V is TRBV2, with D perhaps matching TRBD1 (6 bases). CDR3 length equals 18 residues. V was shortened by 2 bases and J by 0 bases, with 17 bases between the two germline ends. Germline V lookup: CDR1 SNHLY, CDR2 FYNNEI.

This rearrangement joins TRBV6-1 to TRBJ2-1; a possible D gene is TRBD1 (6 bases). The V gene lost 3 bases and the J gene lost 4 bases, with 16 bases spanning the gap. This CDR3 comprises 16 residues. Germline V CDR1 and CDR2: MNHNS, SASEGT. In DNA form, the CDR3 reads TGTGCCAGCAGTGAGCGTAGATGGACAGTTTACAATGAGCAGTTCTTC. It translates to CASSERRWTVYNEQFF.

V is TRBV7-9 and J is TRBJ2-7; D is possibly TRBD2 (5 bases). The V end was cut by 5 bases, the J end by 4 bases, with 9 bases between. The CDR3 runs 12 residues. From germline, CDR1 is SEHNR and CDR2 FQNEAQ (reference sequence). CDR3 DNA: TGTGCCAGCAGCGCGGGCCCATACGAGCAGTACTTC. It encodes CASSAGPYEQYF.